This TCR beta chain was recorded in a study of blood T cells in healthy people across ages. A sample-barcoded 5' primer and a J-beta primer mix were used in a second PCR of about 6 to 11 cycles. TCRdb passed the 5' RACE reads through MiXCR, listing each CDR3 protein once. The repertoire holds 1,500,000 or so distinct CDR3 sequences, with approximately 63% as singletons. This clonotype was sampled from a man aged 18 to 35 in good health. Sequenced input: blood.

CDR3 residues: CASRPRRGGYTF. The CDR3 coding sequence is TGTGCCAGCAGACCGAGGAGGGGTGGCTACACCTTC. The V call is TRBV7-2, the J call TRBJ1-2, with D possibly TRBD1 on 5 matching bases. There are 12 residues in the CDR3. Germline assignment: CDR1 SGHTA and CDR2 FQGNSA. The ends were cut back, 6 bases at V and 7 bases at J, with 12 bases in the middle.